Each of the 28 T cell receptor beta chains below was sequenced from the same sample in a study of T-cell reconstitution after alpha-beta-depleted transplantation in children. Unique molecular identifiers tagged the TCRbeta library. TCRdb recomputed calls from the PCR reads with MiXCR, one row per CDR3 protein. The sample has around 450,000 distinct CDR3 sequences, about 40% seen once. The sequencing here drew on PBMCs, taken before TCRalphabeta/CD19-depleted stem cell transplant. Receptor source: a girl aged 2-10 years with aplastic anemia, due to receive a stem cell transplant.

This chain uses TRBV7-2 with TRBJ2-5; TRBD2 is a possible D gene (6 bases). Per germline, CDR1 SGHTA and CDR2 FQGNSA. The CDR3 loop spans 14 amino acids. V lost 3 bases, J lost 5 bases, and 13 bases lay in between. This CDR3 reads CASSFLGRGETQYF. For the CDR3, the DNA is TGTGCCAGCAGCTTCCTGGGACGGGGGGAGACCCAGTACTTC.

The rearrangement joins TRBV7-6 to TRBJ2-2; D call uncertain. The CDR3 sequence is 16 residues long. Germline V gene sequence: CDR1 SGHVS, CDR2 FNYEAQ. V lost 5 bases to trimming and J lost 2 bases, with 15 bases between them. Written as DNA, the CDR3 is TGTGCCAGCAGCCGCTACGGACGGCCCAACACCGGGGAGCTGTTTTTT. Encoded protein: CASSRYGRPNTGELFF.

This clonotype was recorded at least ten times. The rearrangement links TRBV5-1 to TRBJ2-1; 10 bases line up with TRBD2. The CDR3 runs to 19 residues. The germline CDR1 and CDR2 sequences are SGHRS and YFSETQ. With V trimmed by 0 bases and J by 1 base, 10 bases remained unmatched. CDR3 in DNA: TGCGCCAGCAGCTTGGGTCTAGCGGGAGCCCAGAGGTCCTACAATGAGCAGTTCTTC. This codes for CASSLGLAGAQRSYNEQFF. Using reference TRBV5-1 and TRBJ2-1 for the parts outside the CDR3, the full variable domain is KAGVTQTPRYLIKTRGQQVTLSCSPISGHRSVSWYQQTPGQGLQFLFEYFSETQRNKGNFPGRFSGRQFSNSRSEMNVSTLELGDSALYLCASSLGLAGAQRSYNEQFFGPGTRLTVL.

Comment on this clonotype: A much larger clone differs from this one at a single base, so this may be a read error. V and J are TRBV3-1 and TRBJ1-1; 9 bases map to TRBD1. Germline V CDR1 and CDR2: LGHDT, YNNKEL (reference sequence). This CDR3 is built from 16 residues. CDR3 region: CDSSQDPGTGRIEAFF. The CDR3 bases are TGTGACAGCAGCCAAGACCCCGGGACAGGGCGTATTGAAGCTTTCTTT.

J is TRBJ1-6 and V is TRBV20-1, with 7 bases that match TRBD1. CDR3 length: 15 amino acids. V lost 1 base, J lost 5 bases, and 5 bases stayed unmatched. Germline CDR1 and CDR2: DFQATT and SNEGSKA (reference sequence). CDR3 region: CSARAWDSNNSPLHF. CDR3 bases: TGCAGTGCTAGAGCCTGGGACAGCAATAATTCACCCCTCCACTTT.

This clonotype occurred a few times. The J gene is TRBJ2-1, the V gene TRBV6-1, with 11 bases lining up with TRBD2. The CDR3 has 16 amino acids. The junction had 11 bases not matched to a gene; V was cut back by 8 bases and J by 5 bases. CDR1 and CDR2 from the germline V gene are MNHNS and SASEGT. For the CDR3, the DNA is TGTGCCAGCTCCCGTTCTATAGCGGGAGGGAACAATGAGCAGTTCTTC. Amino acid sequence: CASSRSIAGGNNEQFF.

The table lists this clonotype with a few counts. CDR3 in amino acids: CSAREPFRDEAFF. The CDR3, as DNA: TGCAGTGCTAGAGAGCCCTTTAGGGATGAAGCTTTCTTT. The rearrangement uses TRBV20-1 and TRBJ1-1; D call uncertain. Trimming shortened V by 0 bases and J by 7 bases, and 12 bases separated the two germline ends. From germline, CDR1 is DFQATT and CDR2 SNEGSKA (reference sequence). This CDR3 has 13 amino acids.

CDR3: CSARVVGGARYEQYF. The CDR3 region has the DNA TGCAGTGCTAGAGTTGTGGGAGGGGCCCGGTACGAGCAGTACTTC. The chain uses TRBV20-1 and TRBJ2-7, with 7 bases aligning to TRBD2. CDR3 length: 15 amino acids. The junction had 10 bases not matched to a gene; V was cut back by 1 base and J by 4 bases. Germline assignment: CDR1 DFQATT and CDR2 SNEGSKA (reference sequence).

The chain uses TRBV2 and TRBJ1-1, with 10 nucleotides matching TRBD1. This CDR3 has 14 amino acids. From germline, CDR1 is SNHLY and CDR2 FYNNEI. V lost 6 bases to trimming and J lost 7 bases; unmatched junction nucleotides: 8. The CDR3 nucleotides are TGTGCCAGCAGCTGGGACGACAGGGGGCATGAAGCTTTCTTT. Its protein product is CASSWDDRGHEAFF. The variable domain in full, completed from reference TRBV2 and TRBJ1-1, reads EPEVTQTPSHQVTQMGQEVILRCVPISNHLYFYWYRQILGQKVEFLVSFYNNEISEKSEIFDDQFSVERPDGSNFTLKIRSTKLEDSAMYFCASSWDDRGHEAFFGQGTRLTVV.

The rearrangement uses TRBV18 and TRBJ2-2; possibly TRBD1 for D (5 bases). Germline values: CDR1 KGHSH, CDR2 LQKENI. The CDR3 sequence is 15 residues long. Trimming stripped 3 bases from V and 0 bases from J, with 8 bases between. The CDR3: CASSPRRANTGELFF. The CDR3 DNA reads TGTGCCAGCTCACCGCGCAGGGCGAACACCGGGGAGCTGTTTTTT.

This clonotype appeared once. This rearrangement joins TRBV7-8 to TRBJ2-1; 13 bases align to TRBD2. Germline assignment: CDR1 SGHVS and CDR2 FQNEAQ. With 4 bases clipped from V and 8 bases from J, the junction kept 5 bases outside the gene matches. The CDR3 extends over 15 amino acids. CDR3 protein: CASSSGLAGVYEQFF. In DNA, the CDR3 is TGTGCCAGCAGCTCCGGACTAGCGGGAGTCTATGAGCAGTTCTTC. Using reference TRBV7-8 and TRBJ2-1 for the parts outside the CDR3, the full variable domain is GAGVSQSPRYKVAKRGQDVALRCDPISGHVSLFWYQQALGQGPEFLTYFQNEAQLDKSGLPSDRFFAERPEGSVSTLKIQRTQQEDSAVYLCASSSGLAGVYEQFFGPGTRLTVL.

This clonotype was detected a few times. The V gene is TRBV20-1, the J gene TRBJ2-7; D may be TRBD2 (6 bases). Germline V gives CDR1 DFQATT, CDR2 SNEGSKA (reference sequence). V was cut by 2 bases and J by 2 bases, with 13 bases left in between. CDR3 length equals 14 residues. The CDR3 region has the DNA TGCAGTGCTAGAAAGCGGGTGACTGCCTACGAGCAGTACTTC. It codes for CSARKRVTAYEQYF.

V gene TRBV7-2 combines with J gene TRBJ2-1; D gene unclear. Germline lookup yields CDR1 SGHTA and CDR2 FQGNSA. The CDR3 has 12 amino acids. V was shortened by 7 bases and J by 9 bases, with 13 bases between the two germline ends. CDR3: CASTLEIAEQFF. The CDR3 nucleotides read TGTGCCAGCACCTTGGAGATAGCTGAGCAGTTCTTC.

This sequence joins TRBV2 and TRBJ2-3; possible D gene TRBD1, 6 bases. CDR3 length equals 15 residues. Germline V CDR1 and CDR2: SNHLY, FYNNEI. Trimming took off 6 bases at V and 4 bases at J, with 17 bases between the two ends. CDR3 DNA: TGTGCCAGCAGACCCCTTCCACAGGGACCAGATACGCAGTATTTT. It yields the protein CASRPLPQGPDTQYF. Together with reference TRBV2 and TRBJ2-3, the CDR3 gives the full variable domain: EPEVTQTPSHQVTQMGQEVILRCVPISNHLYFYWYRQILGQKVEFLVSFYNNEISEKSEIFDDQFSVERPDGSNFTLKIRSTKLEDSAMYFCASRPLPQGPDTQYFGPGTRLTVL.

This sequence joins TRBV6-1 and TRBJ2-7; the D is unclear. Germline values: CDR1 MNHNS, CDR2 SASEGT. Trimming removed 2 bases at V and 2 bases at J, with 10 bases between. The CDR3 extends over 14 amino acids. The CDR3, as DNA: TGTGCCAGCAGTGAACGTGACCCTCCCTACGAGCAGTACTTC. Translated, it gives CASSERDPPYEQYF.

This clonotype was seen a handful of times. The DNA of the CDR3 is TGTGCCAGCAGTGGGTTGTCAGTCTGGTTAGGTGAGCAGTTCTTC. Protein: CASSGLSVWLGEQFF. The gene calls are TRBV6-1 and TRBJ2-1, with D hard to call. The V and J ends lost 4 bases and 9 bases respectively, with 19 bases between them. The length of the CDR3 is 15 residues. Germline assignment: CDR1 MNHNS and CDR2 SASEGT.

The genes are TRBV5-1 and TRBJ2-5; the D gene could be TRBD1 or TRBD2 (5 bases each). This CDR3 region has 15 residues. Germline lookup yields CDR1 SGHRS and CDR2 YFSETQ. Trimming removed 4 bases from V and 5 bases from J, with 18 bases in between. In DNA form, the CDR3 reads TGCGCCAGCAGCGGGGGATTAGCGAAGCTGGAGACCCAGTACTTC. It yields the protein CASSGGLAKLETQYF.

The rearrangement uses TRBV14 and TRBJ2-7; D is unclear. Germline CDR1 reads SGHDN; CDR2 reads FVKESK. V was pared by 2 bases and J by 2 bases, with 4 bases between. This CDR3 is 12 amino acids long. CDR3 sequence reads: CASSQSTYEQYF. The CDR3 DNA sequence: TGTGCCAGCAGCCAATCTACCTACGAGCAGTACTTC. Supplemented by reference TRBV14 and TRBJ2-7, the full variable domain reads EAGVTQFPSHSVIEKGQTVTLRCDPISGHDNLYWYRRVMGKEIKFLLHFVKESKQDESGMPNNRFLAERTGGTYSTLKVQPAELEDSGVYFCASSQSTYEQYFGPGTRLTVT.

The chain combines TRBV6-4 with TRBJ2-3; a weak D match, TRBD2 (6 bases). The germline CDR1 and CDR2 sequences are MRHNA and SNTAGT. The CDR3 is 14 amino acids. V lost 7 bases, J lost 3 bases, and 14 bases lay in between. CDR3 in amino acids: CASKSGVGTDTQYF. In nucleotides, the CDR3 is TGTGCCAGCAAATCGGGAGTTGGGACAGATACGCAGTATTTT.

Worth noting for this clonotype: A read error may produce the germline difference seen at one junction end. The chain combines TRBV18 with TRBJ2-2; D ambiguous. The CDR3 spans 15 residues. Germline V lookup: CDR1 KGHSH, CDR2 LQKENI. The CDR3 spells CVSSHQKGDTGELFF. Here the CDR3 DNA reads TGTGTCAGCTCCCATCAGAAGGGCGACACCGGGGAGCTGTTTTTT.

In its sample, this clonotype was seen a few times. The rearrangement links TRBV7-9 to TRBJ2-3; 8 nucleotides match TRBD2. CDR1 is SEHNR, CDR2 FQNEAQ, per germline (reference sequence). The CDR3 has 16 amino acids. J lost 2 bases, V lost 7 bases, and 11 bases had no gene match. The CDR3: CASTQPGLGPTDTQYF. The CDR3 nucleotides are TGTGCCAGCACGCAACCGGGACTAGGCCCCACAGATACGCAGTATTTT.

The gene calls are TRBV4-1 and TRBJ2-4; TRBD1 matches at 10 bases. From germline, CDR1 is MGHRA and CDR2 YSYEKL. V shed 8 bases and J 0 bases; nucleotides not matched to a gene: 4. The CDR3 has 15 amino acids. DNA of the CDR3: TGCGCCAGCGGCGGGACAGGGGAAGCCAAAAACATTCAGTACTTC. The encoded protein is CASGGTGEAKNIQYF.

This clonotype came up a few times. This rearrangement joins TRBV15 to TRBJ1-4; no firm D call. The CDR3 extends over 16 amino acids. Trimming left V 0 bases short and J 6 bases short, with 14 bases between. CDR1 and CDR2 from the germline V gene are LNHNV and YYDKDF (reference sequence). CDR3 DNA: TGTGCCACCAGCAGAGACTTCGGTGGAACCCATGAAAAACTGTTTTTT. This encodes CATSRDFGGTHEKLFF.

This clonotype occurred many times. The CDR3 region is CASSPDRNTGELFF. The CDR3 nucleotides are TGTGCCAGCAGCCCCGACAGGAACACCGGGGAGCTGTTTTTT. The chain uses TRBV7-9 and TRBJ2-2, with D perhaps TRBD1 (5 bases). Germline CDR1 SEHNR, CDR2 FQNEAQ (reference sequence). The CDR3 is 14 residues long. V lost 5 bases to trimming and J lost 1 base, with 8 bases between them.

This clonotype was seen a few times. Written as DNA, the CDR3 is TGTGCCAGCAGTTCCTCTATGAGCCCCGGTCAGCCCCAGCATTTT. This codes for CASSSSMSPGQPQHF. This chain uses TRBV28 with TRBJ1-5, with D unclear. Trimming shortened V by 4 bases and J by 6 bases, and 16 bases separated the two germline ends. Germline CDR1 is MDHEN and CDR2 is SYDVKM. The length of the CDR3 is 15 residues.

The chain carries TRBV7-3 and TRBJ2-4; D is ambiguous. Trimming removed 2 bases at V and 0 bases at J, with 11 bases between. Looked up from germline, CDR1 is SGHTA and CDR2 is FQGTGA. The length of the CDR3 is 16 residues. Here the CDR3 DNA reads TGTGCCAGCAGCTTACTCCGGTTCCTAGCCAAAAACATTCAGTACTTC. Encoded protein: CASSLLRFLAKNIQYF.

The V call is TRBV18, the J call TRBJ2-1; D gene unclear. The CDR3 has 15 amino acids. Germline V gene sequence: CDR1 KGHSH, CDR2 LQKENI. Trimming took off 1 base at V and 0 bases at J, with 7 bases between the two ends. The CDR3 is CASSPRVSSYNEQFF. Written as DNA, the CDR3 is TGTGCCAGCTCACCACGGGTGAGCTCCTACAATGAGCAGTTCTTC.

This clonotype occurred a few times. The rearrangement uses TRBV7-9 and TRBJ2-6; D is perhaps TRBD2 (6 bases). The ends were cut back, 5 bases at V and 0 bases at J, with 14 bases in the middle. This CDR3 has 17 amino acids. Germline CDR1 reads SEHNR; CDR2 reads FQNEAQ (reference sequence). CDR3 sequence: CASSLNGRGSGANVLTF. The CDR3 bases are TGTGCCAGCAGCCTCAACGGGCGGGGCTCTGGGGCCAACGTCCTGACTTTC. The complete variable domain, with remaining parts taken from reference TRBV7-9 and TRBJ2-6, reads DTGVSQNPRHKITKRGQNVTFRCDPISEHNRLYWYRQTLGQGPEFLTYFQNEAQLEKSRLLSDRFSAERPKGSFSTLEIQRTEQGDSAMYLCASSLNGRGSGANVLTFGAGSRLTVL.